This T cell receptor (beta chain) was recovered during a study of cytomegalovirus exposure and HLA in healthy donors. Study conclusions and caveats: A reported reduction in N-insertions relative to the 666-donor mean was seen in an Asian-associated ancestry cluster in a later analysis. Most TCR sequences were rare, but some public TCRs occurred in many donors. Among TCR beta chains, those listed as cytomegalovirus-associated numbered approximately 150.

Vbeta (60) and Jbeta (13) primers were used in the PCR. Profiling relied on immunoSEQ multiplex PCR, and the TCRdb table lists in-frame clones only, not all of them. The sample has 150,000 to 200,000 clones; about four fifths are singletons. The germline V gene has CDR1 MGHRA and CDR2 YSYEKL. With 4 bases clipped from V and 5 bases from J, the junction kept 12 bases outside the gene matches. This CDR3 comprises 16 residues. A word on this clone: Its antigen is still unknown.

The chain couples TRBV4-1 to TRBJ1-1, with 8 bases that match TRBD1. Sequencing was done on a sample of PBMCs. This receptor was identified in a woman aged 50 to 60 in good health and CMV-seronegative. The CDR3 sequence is CASSPLRTGYMTEAFF. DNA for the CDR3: TGCGCCAGCAGCCCCCTTAGGACAGGGTATATGACTGAAGCTTTCTTT.